These 32 T cell receptor beta chains originate from one sample sequenced in a study of beta chain features in type 1 diabetes (dated 2018 in TCRdb). Preparation of the library involved the immunoSEQ multiplex PCR assay. The entire isolated RNA was reverse transcribed using the High Capacity cDNA Reverse Transcription Kit, and thus expressed TCRB transcripts were sequenced. TCRdb limited this immuneACCESS table to in-frame rearrangements with V and J called. A share of clones is missing; checked studies link under half to unresolved V genes, and the rest is unexplained. Across this sample there are about 900,000 clones, with roughly 15% seen only once. The ten top clones hold roughly 0.025% of the sample. Material: naive CD4+ T cells from blood. Read against the paper, the sample's cell subset or site label means: true naive CD4+ T cells. All receptors come from a woman aged 18-29 years in good health.

This clone was seen just once. This rearrangement joins TRBV11-1 to TRBJ2-1, with 14 bases matching TRBD2. The CDR3 is 16 amino acids. The germline V gene encodes CDR1 SGHAT and CDR2 FQDESV (reference sequence). The ends lost 5 bases at V and 5 bases at J; junction bases unmatched: 5. CDR3 amino acids: CASSRGTSGSHNEQFF. CDR3 nucleotides: TGTGCCAGCAGCCGGGGGACTAGCGGGAGCCACAATGAGCAGTTCTTC.

This clone came up a few times. J is TRBJ2-1 and V is TRBV10-3, with D tentatively TRBD1 (5 bases). Germline V lookup: CDR1 ENHRY, CDR2 SYGVKD. This CDR3 spans 15 amino acids. The germline V and J ends were trimmed by 10 bases and 4 bases, with 20 bases remaining between them. CDR3 DNA: TGTGCCACCCGAACCGTTCGGACACCTTACAATGAGCAGTTCTTC. Encoded protein: CATRTVRTPYNEQFF.

This chain uses TRBV27 with TRBJ2-6; D call uncertain. The germline V gene has CDR1 MNHEY and CDR2 SMNVEV (reference sequence). The CDR3 is made up of 18 amino acids. Trimming took off 2 bases at V and 0 bases at J, with 14 bases between the two ends. CDR3 bases: TGTGCCAGCAGTTTAAGGGCCGTTTGGGGCTCTGGGGCCAACGTCCTGACTTTC. It yields the protein CASSLRAVWGSGANVLTF.

This clone was seen more than once but under ten times. The same CDR3 is also encoded by other DNA sequences in this sample. This chain connects TRBV6-1 to TRBJ2-2; 7 bases map to TRBD1. Germline loops: CDR1 MNHNS, CDR2 SASEGT. Losses at the gene ends were 10 bases for V and 0 bases for J; bases not matched to a gene: 8. The CDR3 contains 15 residues. The CDR3 DNA follows: TGTGCCACCCGATCCGGGACAGCGAACACCGGGGAGCTGTTTTTT. Amino acid sequence: CATRSGTANTGELFF.

The chain couples TRBV11-2 to TRBJ2-1; D is unclear. Trimming stripped 2 bases from V and 9 bases from J, with 11 bases between. The CDR3 is made up of 13 amino acids. Germline V CDR1 and CDR2: SGHAT, FQNNGV. CDR3 protein: CASSLNWAREQFF. The CDR3 coding sequence is TGTGCCAGCAGCTTAAATTGGGCCCGTGAGCAGTTCTTC.

This clone was counted between two and nine times. The chain links TRBV9 to TRBJ2-1, with 8 bases aligning to TRBD2. This CDR3 is built from 18 residues. V shed 2 bases and J 2 bases; nucleotides not matched to a gene: 12. Germline V gives CDR1 SGDLS, CDR2 YYNGEE. The CDR3, as DNA: TGTGCCAGCAGCGTGAATAGCGGGACTAGGGGGGCCTACAATGAGCAGTTCTTC. This translates into CASSVNSGTRGAYNEQFF.

This clone has more than one count but fewer than ten. The rearrangement links TRBV27 to TRBJ2-7; 9 bases align to TRBD1. Germline V lookup: CDR1 MNHEY, CDR2 SMNVEV (reference sequence). V was clipped by 8 bases and J by 9 bases; unmatched bases: 17. The CDR3 contains 15 residues. CDR3 sequence reads: CASRSGTGNGLMQYF. CDR3 DNA sequence: TGTGCCAGCCGATCCGGGACAGGGAATGGATTGATGCAGTACTTC.

This chain connects TRBV19 to TRBJ2-1; D call uncertain. This CDR3 comprises 13 residues. Germline V gives CDR1 LNHDA, CDR2 SQIVND (reference sequence). The ends were cut back, 6 bases at V and 13 bases at J, with 19 bases in the middle. CDR3: CASRVLGGGEQFF. Here the CDR3 DNA reads TGTGCCAGTAGGGTCCTGGGCGGCGGTGAACAGTTCTTC.

The rearrangement links TRBV2 to TRBJ2-3; maybe TRBD1 (6 bases). CDR1 and CDR2 from the germline V gene are SNHLY and FYNNEI. The length of the CDR3 is 12 residues. Trimming removed 5 bases from V and 9 bases from J, with 12 bases in between. In nucleotides, the CDR3 is TGTGCCAGCAGTTACAGGGAAGGCACGCAGTATTTT. The encoded protein is CASSYREGTQYF.

The CDR3 sequence: CASSSTSGTIINTEAFF. The CDR3, as DNA: TGCGCCAGCAGCTCCACGTCCGGGACAATCATAAACACTGAAGCTTTCTTT. The V and J genes are TRBV5-1 and TRBJ1-1; perhaps TRBD1 as D (6 bases). Germline lookup yields CDR1 SGHRS and CDR2 YFSETQ. CDR3 size: 17 residues. Deletions cut 3 bases from V and 2 bases from J, with 20 bases between. Drawing the rest from reference TRBV5-1 and TRBJ1-1, the complete variable domain is KAGVTQTPRYLIKTRGQQVTLSCSPISGHRSVSWYQQTPGQGLQFLFEYFSETQRNKGNFPGRFSGRQFSNSRSEMNVSTLELGDSALYLCASSSTSGTIINTEAFFGQGTRLTVV.

This clone turned up a few times. The chain is built from TRBV29-1 and TRBJ2-7; 9 bases match TRBD1. The CDR3 spans 15 residues. The junction had 13 bases not matched to a gene; V was cut back by 5 bases and J by 5 bases. The germline CDR1 and CDR2 sequences are SQVTM and ANQGSEA. DNA of the CDR3: TGCAGCGTTTCCGCCGGGACAGGGCCGTCGAACGAGCAGTACTTC. It is translated as CSVSAGTGPSNEQYF.

This clone occurred a few times. As DNA, the CDR3 is TGTGCCACCAGTCCCGGGAACTATGGCTACACCTTC. This gives the protein CATSPGNYGYTF. The chain employs TRBV15 and TRBJ1-2; D remains ambiguous. The V gene's germline CDR1 is LNHNV and CDR2 YYDKDF (reference sequence). The CDR3 loop spans 12 amino acids. V was cut by 6 bases and J by 2 bases, with 7 bases left in between. Full variable domain (rest looked up from reference TRBV15 and TRBJ1-2): DAMVIQNPRYQVTQFGKPVTLSCSQTLNHNVMYWYQQKSSQAPKLLFHYYDKDFNNEADTPDNFQSRRPNTSFCFLDIRSPGLGDTAMYLCATSPGNYGYTFGSGTRLTVV.

This chain links TRBV18 with TRBJ2-7; the D gene is possibly TRBD2 (5 bases). The CDR3 consists of 14 residues. Germline lookup yields CDR1 KGHSH and CDR2 LQKENI. V was shortened by 5 bases and J by 1 base, with 12 bases between the two germline ends. The CDR3 nucleotides read TGTGCCAGCTCAGGACTTGTGGCTTCCTACGAGCAGTACTTC. This encodes CASSGLVASYEQYF.

The chain has TRBV10-3 and TRBJ1-4, with a weak D call TRBD1 (5 bases). The germline gives CDR1 ENHRY, CDR2 SYGVKD. The CDR3 length is 15 residues. V was shortened by 3 bases and J by 3 bases, with 11 bases between the two germline ends. The CDR3 coding sequence is TGTGCCATCAGTGACCGGTCAGGGCCTAATGAAAAACTGTTTTTT. Translated, it gives CAISDRSGPNEKLFF.

This clone has just a few counts. The chain recombines TRBV28 with TRBJ2-7, with TRBD1 matching 7 bases. Trimming at V came to 5 bases and at J to 3 bases, leaving 10 bases not matched to a gene. The CDR3 loop spans 15 amino acids. Germline CDR1 and CDR2: MDHEN and SYDVKM. For the CDR3, the DNA is TGTGCCAGCAGTCCCGGGACAGCACTTGGCTACGAGCAGTACTTC. It encodes CASSPGTALGYEQYF.

This clone appeared a few times. J is TRBJ2-7 and V is TRBV5-4; D tentatively fits TRBD1 or TRBD2 (6 bases each). Per the germline V gene, CDR1 is SGHNT and CDR2 is YYREEE (reference sequence). This CDR3 has 17 amino acids. V lost 1 base and J lost 2, with 19 bases in between. The CDR3 protein is CASSLQGGQPITYEQYF. CDR3 bases: TGTGCCAGCAGCTTGCAGGGAGGACAGCCTATAACCTACGAGCAGTACTTC.

The chain uses TRBV29-1 and TRBJ2-7, with 11 bases identical to TRBD2. Germline CDR1 and CDR2: SQVTM and ANQGSEA. The CDR3 spans 12 residues. The CDR3 coding sequence is TGCAGTATTGGGACTAGCGGCTACGAGCAGTACTTC. Amino acid sequence: CSIGTSGYEQYF.

The chain is built from TRBV2 and TRBJ2-7, with 9 bases aligning to TRBD1. The CDR3 length is 15 residues. V shed 6 bases, J shed 1 base, and the junction held 7 bases outside the gene matches. Per germline, CDR1 SNHLY and CDR2 FYNNEI. The CDR3 here is CASSPGQGASYEQYF. The CDR3 bases are TGTGCCAGCAGCCCGGGACAGGGCGCTTCCTACGAGCAGTACTTC.

This clone turned up a few times. This rearrangement joins TRBV4-3 to TRBJ2-7; tentative D call: TRBD1 (6 bases). Trimming stripped 0 bases from V and 4 bases from J, with 13 bases between. Germline CDR1 LGHNA, CDR2 YSLEER. The CDR3 contains 15 residues. This chain's CDR3 is CASSQDIGGQYEQYF. CDR3 nucleotide sequence: TGCGCCAGCAGCCAAGATATTGGGGGCCAGTACGAGCAGTACTTC.

This clone came up a few times. The V call is TRBV7-2, the J call TRBJ2-2; no reliable D call. The CDR3 totals 15 residues. Germline V gene data show CDR1 as SGHTA and CDR2 as FQGNSA. Trimming stripped 6 bases from V and 0 bases from J, with 11 bases between. CDR3 coding DNA: TGTGCCAGCAGGAAGGAGTTCGCGAACACCGGGGAGCTGTTTTTT. As protein: CASRKEFANTGELFF.

This clone has a handful of counts. This rearrangement joins TRBV10-3 to TRBJ2-1; 15 positions match TRBD2. This CDR3 contains 15 residues. Unmatched junction bases numbered 5, after V lost 6 bases and J lost 8 bases. CDR1 is ENHRY, CDR2 SYGVKD, per germline. CDR3 protein: CAISRTSGRADEQFF. CDR3 coding DNA: TGTGCCATCAGCAGGACTAGCGGGAGGGCCGATGAGCAGTTCTTC.

This clone was counted only a few times. The V call is TRBV2, the J call TRBJ2-1, with TRBD2 identical over 12 bases. The trim removed 6 bases at V and 4 bases at J, leaving 4 bases unmatched. CDR1 and CDR2 (germline): SNHLY, FYNNEI. The CDR3 is made up of 15 amino acids. The CDR3 is CASRAGLAGYNEQFF. The CDR3 bases are TGTGCCAGCAGAGCTGGACTAGCGGGATACAATGAGCAGTTCTTC.

The J gene is TRBJ2-3, the V gene TRBV7-2; weak D call: TRBD2 (6 bases). V was cut by 7 bases and J by 3 bases, with 11 bases left in between. The V gene's germline CDR1 is SGHTA and CDR2 FQGNSA. There are 13 residues in the CDR3. The CDR3 sequence is CASMESGTDTQYF. The CDR3 DNA reads TGTGCCAGCATGGAAAGCGGGACAGATACGCAGTATTTT. Full variable domain (outside the CDR3, taken from reference TRBV7-2 and TRBJ2-3): GAGVSQSPSNKVTEKGKDVELRCDPISGHTALYWYRQSLGQGLEFLIYFQGNSAPDKSGLPSDRFSAERTGGSVSTLTIQRTQQEDSAVYLCASMESGTDTQYFGPGTRLTVL.

The gene calls are TRBV27 and TRBJ2-7; 8 nucleotides align to TRBD2. The CDR3 is made up of 15 amino acids. The V gene end was trimmed by 6 bases and the J gene end by 2 bases; junction bases not matched to a gene: 9. Germline values: CDR1 MNHEY, CDR2 SMNVEV (reference sequence). The CDR3 bases are TGTGCCAGCAGCCCCAGCGGGAGCGACCCCTACGAGCAGTACTTC. Residues: CASSPSGSDPYEQYF.

This rearrangement joins TRBV5-1 to TRBJ2-7; 7 nucleotides align to TRBD1. V trimming: 0 bases; J trimming: 2 bases; junction bases outside the gene matches: 11. The CDR3 covers 17 residues. Germline lookup yields CDR1 SGHRS and CDR2 YFSETQ. The CDR3 protein is CASSLVGGAGYAYEQYF. The CDR3 DNA reads as TGCGCCAGCAGCTTGGTAGGGGGCGCCGGTTATGCCTACGAGCAGTACTTC.

V gene TRBV13 combines with J gene TRBJ2-1; TRBD1 or TRBD2 may be the D gene (5 bases each). Trimming took off 5 bases at V and 5 bases at J, with 16 bases between the two ends. Per the germline V gene, CDR1 is PRHDT and CDR2 is FYEKMQ (reference sequence). The CDR3 totals 15 residues. CDR3 sequence reads: CASSKSSRGHNEQFF. DNA of the CDR3: TGTGCCAGCAGCAAGTCCTCTAGGGGACACAATGAGCAGTTCTTC.

The CDR3, as DNA: TGTGCCAGCAGCGTATCCCCACCCGGGACATTAGACGACGAGCAGTACTTC. Translating gives CASSVSPPGTLDDEQYF. V is TRBV9 and J is TRBJ2-7; D is perhaps TRBD1 (6 bases). The CDR3 spans 17 residues. V shed 1 base and J shed 5 bases, with 22 bases lying between them. Germline V gene sequence: CDR1 SGDLS, CDR2 YYNGEE.

In this sample, this clone turned up a few times. This chain connects TRBV5-4 to TRBJ2-1; no clear D. Trimming removed 5 bases from V and 6 bases from J, with 12 bases in between. This CDR3 is 13 amino acids long. Per germline, CDR1 SGHNT and CDR2 YYREEE (reference sequence). CDR3 coding DNA: TGTGCCAGCAGTTCTTACCCCCTCAATGAGCAGTTCTTC. Protein product: CASSSYPLNEQFF.

The chain links TRBV5-4 to TRBJ2-3; perhaps D is TRBD1 or TRBD2 (5 bases each). Trimming took off 0 bases at V and 0 bases at J, with 17 bases between the two ends. CDR3 size: 18 residues. Germline V gene data show CDR1 as SGHNT and CDR2 as YYREEE (reference sequence). In nucleotides, the CDR3 is TGTGCCAGCAGCTTGGTCCTCGGGGCAGGCGGGAGCACAGATACGCAGTATTTT. Its translation: CASSLVLGAGGSTDTQYF.

This clone was observed a handful of times. The J gene is TRBJ2-2, the V gene TRBV18; D gene unclear. Germline-derived CDR1 and CDR2 are KGHSH and LQKENI. This CDR3 region has 15 residues. Trimming took off 2 bases at V and 5 bases at J, with 12 bases between the two ends. CDR3 sequence: CASSPWSKGTGELFF. The DNA of the CDR3 is TGTGCCAGCTCACCATGGAGTAAAGGGACCGGGGAGCTGTTTTTT.

This clone was counted between two and nine times. The sample holds other DNA sequences that translate to the same CDR3. The V gene is TRBV29-1, the J gene TRBJ2-7; TRBD1 is a possible D gene (6 bases). Trimming pared 6 bases from V and 2 bases from J, leaving 23 bases between. This CDR3 is 16 amino acids long. Germline CDR1 reads SQVTM; CDR2 reads ANQGSEA. CDR3 sequence (DNA): TGCAGCGTCGCCCCAACAGGGCAACCTTCCCCCTACGAGCAGTACTTC. This sequence encodes CSVAPTGQPSPYEQYF.

The V and J genes are TRBV2 and TRBJ2-3; D remains unclear. Germline CDR1 and CDR2: SNHLY and FYNNEI. This CDR3 comprises 14 residues. Between the trimmed V and J ends, which lost 4 bases and 4 bases, there was a span of 12 bases. The DNA of the CDR3 is TGTGCCAGCAGTGCAAACTACCGCGCAGATACGCAGTATTTT. This encodes CASSANYRADTQYF.